What follows describes a single T cell receptor beta chain. This specimen belongs to a study of T cells in Graves' hyperthyroidism and ophthalmopathy. This CDR3 spans 15 amino acids. V was pared by 1 base and J by 3 bases, with 10 bases between. Germline loops: CDR1 SGHAT, CDR2 FQNNGV. There were TCR beta CDR3 regions amplified from RNA transcripts. In the first-round RT-PCR of the TCR CDR3, the HTBI primer set was used. Each CDR3 protein is one row after TCRdb ran MiXCR on the multiplex PCR reads. Among 240,000 or so distinct CDR3 sequences listed, around 15% were seen once. This TCR was recovered from a woman younger than 35 with Graves' ophthalmopathy. The gene calls are TRBV11-2 and TRBJ2-1; D gene ambiguous. The sample comprised blood. The CDR3 is CASSLGPDHYNEQFF. The CDR3 nucleotides are TGTGCCAGCAGCTTAGGACCGGACCACTACAATGAGCAGTTCTTC.